This is a list of T cell receptor beta chains from one sample in a study of blood T cell repertoires in COVID-19. Here immunoSEQ multiplex PCR was the method, and the copy in TCRdb shows in-frame clones only, minus some. The sample contains 250,000 to 350,000 clones, around 90% of which appear only once. Sequencing used peripheral blood. These receptors came from a woman between 50 and 59 years old who had recovered from COVID-19. Each CDR3 is given with its conserved first and last residue. The D gene is left open where the match is weak. Expanded clones get a size class; other rows say once, few or many, or leave the size out.

v_gene	len	abundance	j_gene	d_gene	CDR3aa	CDR3nt
TRBV9	14	-	TRBJ1-1	TRBD1	CASSVAGQSNVAFF	TGTGCCAGCAGCGTAGCGGGACAGAGCAACGTGGCTTTCTTT
TRBV19	14	-	TRBJ2-3	-	CASTPYWEKDTQYF	TGTGCCAGTACCCCTTATTGGGAGAAAGATACGCAGTATTTT
TRBV30	15	-	TRBJ2-3	-	CAWKGDPPRADTQYF	TGTGCCTGGAAGGGGGACCCTCCGAGAGCAGATACGCAGTATTTT
TRBV9	15	-	TRBJ1-1	-	CASSPYGQKYTEAFF	TGTGCCAGCAGCCCCTACGGACAGAAATACACTGAAGCTTTCTTT
TRBV18	14	-	TRBJ2-1	TRBD1	CASSFATGLDEQFF	TGTGCCAGCTCCTTTGCGACAGGGTTGGATGAGCAGTTCTTC
TRBV6-5	14	-	TRBJ2-3	TRBD2	CASREASGGDTQYF	TGTGCCAGCAGGGAGGCTAGCGGGGGGGATACGCAGTATTTT
TRBV5-3	15	-	TRBJ2-2	-	CARSLIASNTGELFF	TGTGCCAGAAGCTTGATCGCTAGCAACACCGGGGAGCTGTTTTTT
TRBV5-1	13	-	TRBJ1-6	-	CASSLDQNSPLHF	TGCGCCAGCAGTTTGGACCAGAATTCACCCCTCCACTTT
TRBV9	14	once	TRBJ1-2	-	CASSARGGAGGYTF	TGTGCCAGCAGCGCCCGCGGGGGGGCCGGTGGCTACACCTTC
TRBV30	16	-	TRBJ2-3	-	CAWSVRGGPSTDTQYF	TGTGCCTGGAGTGTACGGGGAGGCCCATCCACAGATACGCAGTATTTT
TRBV6-1	13	once	TRBJ1-5	-	CASSESKNQPQHF	TGTGCCAGCAGTGAATCTAAGAATCAGCCCCAGCATTTT
TRBV27	14	-	TRBJ1-3	-	CASSSLSSGNTIYF	TGTGCCAGCAGTTCCCTGAGCTCTGGAAACACCATATATTTT
TRBV7-9	15	-	TRBJ1-6	-	CASSLPGLRNSPLHF	TGTGCCAGCAGCCTCCCGGGACTGAGGAATTCACCCCTCCACTTT
TRBV30	15	-	TRBJ2-7	TRBD1	CAWMMWTGSSYEQYF	TGTGCCTGGATGATGTGGACAGGGAGCTCCTACGAGCAGTACTTC
TRBV6-2/TRBV6-3	19	-	TRBJ2-2	-	CASSYSGGRKGKWTGELFF	TGTGCCAGCAGTTACTCGGGGGGAAGAAAGGGTAAATGGACCGGGGAGCTGTTTTTT
TRBV5-1	14	-	TRBJ2-4	TRBD1	CASSLGDSRNIQYF	TGCGCCAGCAGCTTGGGGGACAGCAGAAACATTCAGTACTTC
TRBV19	15	once	TRBJ2-2	-	CASKREGANTGELFF	TGTGCCAGTAAGAGGGAGGGGGCGAACACCGGGGAGCTGTTTTTT
TRBV7-2	12	few	TRBJ1-1	-	CASSFSATEAFF	TGTGCCAGCAGCTTCTCTGCGACTGAAGCTTTCTTT